This T cell receptor beta chain was documented in a study of CD8+ T cells in alopecia areata. Study conclusions and caveats: Affected lesional scalp, above all in alopecia totalis/universalis, was more clonal than normal scalp.

As regards this clone: Its antigen is not identified.

Alopecia areata patients provided lesional scalp punch biopsies and peripheral blood. Sorting of CD4+ and CD8+ T cells was performed on PBMCs. Germline V gene lookup returns CDR1 GTSNPN and CDR2 SVGIG (reference sequence). This CDR3 comprises 16 residues. The junction had 8 bases not matched to a gene; V was cut back by 3 bases and J by 1 base. Investigators isolated RNA and reverse transcribed it into cDNA to act as the sequencing template. Some clones are missing from TCRdb's copy, which holds only in-frame ones; the method was immunoSEQ multiplex PCR. The sample lists some 30,000 clones, 70% to 80% occurring once.

The origin of this receptor is a human donor with alopecia areata. The sample consisted of NKG2D-low CD8+ T cells sorted from blood. This chain connects TRBV30 to TRBJ2-3; 9 bases fit TRBD1. The DNA for the CDR3 is TGTGCCTGGAGCCACGGACAGGGGACCGGCACAGATACGCAGTATTTT. Translating gives CAWSHGQGTGTDTQYF.